This T cell receptor beta chain stems from a study of T cells in localized non-small cell lung cancer. Overall study results and limits: It was uninvolved adjacent lung that showed the highest T cell clonality, exceeding tumor.

CDR1 is SNHLY and CDR2 is FYNNEI in the germline V gene. The V and J ends lost 6 bases and 0 bases, in that order; junction bases with no gene match: 26. The CDR3 totals 22 residues. This clone was counted between two and nine times. Its antigen is not identified. Sequencing used immunoSEQ multiplex PCR; TCRdb keeps in-frame clones, though not all of them. The table lists tens of thousands of clones, 81% of them singletons. The sequence was collected from a male donor aged 60 or older with stage II lung adenocarcinoma. J is TRBJ2-3 and V is TRBV2; 8 positions agree with TRBD2. Source: peripheral blood mononuclear cells, taken before any cancer treatment. In nucleotides, the CDR3 is TGTGCCAGCAGGCTCCCTAACGCCGGGTCAGCGGGAGAATGGGTTAGCACAGATACGCAGTATTTT. Its translation is CASRLPNAGSAGEWVSTDTQYF.